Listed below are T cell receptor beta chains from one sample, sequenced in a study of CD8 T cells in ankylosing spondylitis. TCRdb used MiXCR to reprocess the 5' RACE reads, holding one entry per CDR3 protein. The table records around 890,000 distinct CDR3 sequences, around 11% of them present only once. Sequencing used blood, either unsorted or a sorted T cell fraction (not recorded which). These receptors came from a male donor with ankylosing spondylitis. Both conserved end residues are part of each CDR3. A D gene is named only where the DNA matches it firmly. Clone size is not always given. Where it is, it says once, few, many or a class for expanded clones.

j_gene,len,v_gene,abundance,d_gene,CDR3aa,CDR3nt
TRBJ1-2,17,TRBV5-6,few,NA,CASSLRLKAGAGYGYTF,TGTGCCAGCAGCTTGCGGTTAAAGGCAGGGGCGGGCTATGGCTACACCTTC
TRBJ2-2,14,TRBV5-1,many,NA,CASSQGAETGELFF,TGCGCCAGCAGCCAAGGAGCGGAGACCGGGGAGCTGTTTTTT
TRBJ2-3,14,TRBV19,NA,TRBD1,CASTPTGTTDTQYF,TGTGCCAGTACCCCGACAGGGACCACAGATACGCAGTATTTT
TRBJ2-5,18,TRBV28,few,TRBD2,CASSPLAGGPGAEETQYF,TGTGCCAGCAGCCCCCTAGCGGGAGGGCCGGGTGCGGAAGAGACCCAGTACTTC
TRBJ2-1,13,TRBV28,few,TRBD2,CASSLIAGDEQFF,TGTGCCAGCAGTTTAATTGCGGGGGATGAGCAGTTCTTC
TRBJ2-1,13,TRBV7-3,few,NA,CASSSGSNNEQFF,TGTGCCAGCAGCTCCGGTAGTAACAATGAGCAGTTCTTC
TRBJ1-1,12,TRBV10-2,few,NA,CASKLRGTEAFF,TGCGCCAGCAAGTTAAGGGGCACTGAAGCTTTCTTT
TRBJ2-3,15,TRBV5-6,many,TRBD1,CASSLWTGSTDTQYF,TGTGCCAGCTCACTATGGACAGGGAGCACAGATACGCAGTATTTT
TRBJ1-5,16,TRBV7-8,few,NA,CASSWGRISNNQPQHF,TGTGCCAGCAGCTGGGGCCGGATAAGTAACAATCAGCCCCAGCATTTT
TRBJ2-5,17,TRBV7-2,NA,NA,CASSLGRPGGNQETQYF,TGTGCCAGCAGCTTAGGTAGACCGGGGGGCAACCAAGAGACCCAGTACTTC
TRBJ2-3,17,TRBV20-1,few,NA,CSAWRLSLGESTDTQYF,TGCAGTGCTTGGCGTTTAAGCCTAGGAGAGAGCACAGATACGCAGTATTTT
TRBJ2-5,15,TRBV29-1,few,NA,CSVEDFRGEVETQYF,TGCAGCGTTGAAGATTTCAGGGGGGAGGTTGAGACCCAGTACTTC
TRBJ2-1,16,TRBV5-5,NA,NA,CASSRRMEDPVPTQFF,TGTGCCAGCAGCCGACGGATGGAGGACCCCGTTCCCACGCAGTTCTTC
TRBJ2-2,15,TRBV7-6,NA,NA,CASSLVTRGTGELFF,TGTGCCAGCAGCTTAGTTACAAGGGGGACCGGGGAGCTGTTTTTT
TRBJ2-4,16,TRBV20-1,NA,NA,CSARDVWISGKNIQYF,TGCAGTGCTAGAGACGTCTGGATTAGTGGCAAAAACATTCAGTACTTC
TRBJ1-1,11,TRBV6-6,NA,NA,CASSEDTEAFF,TGTGCCAGCAGCGAGGACACTGAAGCTTTCTTT
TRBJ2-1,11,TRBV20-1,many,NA,CSARRPNEQFF,TGCAGTGCTAGACGTCCCAATGAGCAGTTCTTC
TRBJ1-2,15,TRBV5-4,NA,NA,CASSLEPGLNYGYTF,TGTGCCAGCAGCTTGGAGCCGGGTTTAAACTATGGCTACACCTTC
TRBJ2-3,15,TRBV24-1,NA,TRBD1,CATGLRDRGTDTQYF,TGTGCCACCGGGCTGCGGGACAGGGGGACAGATACGCAGTATTTT
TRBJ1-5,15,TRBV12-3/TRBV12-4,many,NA,CASSQGYGSNQPQHF,TGTGCCAGCAGCCAGGGGTACGGTAGCAATCAGCCCCAGCATTTT
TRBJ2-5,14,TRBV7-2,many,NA,CASSLNLGMKTQYF,TGTGCCAGCAGCTTAAACCTGGGGATGAAGACCCAGTACTTC
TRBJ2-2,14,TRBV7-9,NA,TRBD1,CASSRTGLGGELFF,TGTGCCAGCAGCCGGACAGGGTTGGGCGGGGAGCTGTTTTTT
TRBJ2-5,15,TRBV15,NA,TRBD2,CATSPGLAGAETQYF,TGTGCCACCAGTCCCGGACTAGCGGGAGCAGAGACCCAGTACTTC
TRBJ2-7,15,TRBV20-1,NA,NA,CSARGGQGRGYEQYF,TGCAGTGCTAGAGGAGGGCAGGGGAGAGGCTACGAGCAGTACTTC
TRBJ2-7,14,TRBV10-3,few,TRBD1,CAIGEQGARYEQYF,TGTGCCATCGGTGAACAGGGGGCGCGCTACGAGCAGTACTTC
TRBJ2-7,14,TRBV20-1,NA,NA,CSARDRGFPLEQYF,TGCAGTGCTAGAGATCGTGGCTTTCCGCTCGAGCAGTACTTC
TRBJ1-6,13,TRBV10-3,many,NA,CAISEAGDSPLHF,TGTGCCATCAGTGAGGCGGGAGATTCACCCCTCCACTTT
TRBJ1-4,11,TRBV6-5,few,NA,CASGWGGKLFF,TGTGCCAGCGGCTGGGGAGGAAAACTGTTTTTT
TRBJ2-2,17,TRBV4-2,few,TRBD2,CASSQGVGGRAPRELFF,TGTGCCAGCAGCCAGGGGGTTGGCGGGAGGGCACCGCGGGAGCTGTTTTTT
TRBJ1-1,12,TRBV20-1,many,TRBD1,CSASGQGAVSFF,TGCAGTGCTTCCGGACAGGGGGCGGTTTCTTTCTTT
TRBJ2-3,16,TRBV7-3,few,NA,CASSLRTGGHTDTQYF,TGTGCCAGCAGCTTAAGGACAGGAGGGCACACAGATACGCAGTATTTT
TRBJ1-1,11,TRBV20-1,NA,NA,CSAVPRREAFF,TGCAGTGCCGTTCCCCGAAGGGAAGCTTTCTTT
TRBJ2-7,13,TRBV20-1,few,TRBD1,CSAGGQATYEQYF,TGCAGTGCTGGGGGACAGGCAACTTACGAGCAGTACTTC
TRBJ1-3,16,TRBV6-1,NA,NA,CASTFFGRRSGNTIYF,TGTGCCAGCACCTTCTTTGGTAGGCGCTCTGGAAACACCATATATTTT
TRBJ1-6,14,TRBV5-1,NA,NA,CASSLGGEGSPLHF,TGCGCCAGCAGCTTGGGAGGGGAGGGTTCACCCCTCCACTTT
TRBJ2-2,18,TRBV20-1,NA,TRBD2,CSARDRVSGTTNTGELFF,TGCAGTGCTAGAGACAGGGTTAGCGGGACCACGAACACCGGGGAGCTGTTTTTT
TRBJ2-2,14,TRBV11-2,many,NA,CASGGSANTGELFF,TGTGCCAGTGGGGGGTCAGCGAACACCGGGGAGCTGTTTTTT
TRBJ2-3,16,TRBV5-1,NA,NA,CASSSISGRVVDTQYF,TGCGCCAGCAGCTCAATTAGCGGCAGGGTAGTAGATACGCAGTATTTT
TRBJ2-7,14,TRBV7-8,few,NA,CASSLSQPPYEQYF,TGTGCCAGCAGCTTAAGTCAACCTCCCTACGAGCAGTACTTC
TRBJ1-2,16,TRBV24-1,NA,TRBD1,CATSDPTETGPKRYTF,TGTGCCACCAGTGACCCGACTGAGACAGGGCCAAAACGCTACACCTTC
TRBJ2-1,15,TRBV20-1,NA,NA,CSARYPTAYVNEQFF,TGCAGTGCTAGATACCCGACCGCATACGTCAATGAGCAGTTCTTC
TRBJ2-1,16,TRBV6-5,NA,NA,CASSYLAVDSYNEQFF,TGTGCCAGCAGTTATTTAGCGGTAGACTCCTACAATGAGCAGTTCTTC
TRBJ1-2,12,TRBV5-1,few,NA,CASSYDYDGYTF,TGCGCCAGCAGCTATGACTACGATGGCTACACCTTC
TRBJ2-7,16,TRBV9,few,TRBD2,CASSEGHSGREVEQYF,TGTGCCAGCAGCGAGGGGCATAGCGGGAGAGAAGTCGAGCAGTACTTC
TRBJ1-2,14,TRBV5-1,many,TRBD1,CASRPGTGDYGYTF,TGCGCCAGCAGACCAGGGACAGGGGACTATGGCTACACCTTC
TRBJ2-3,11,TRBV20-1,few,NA,CSVGHQDTQYF,TGCAGTGTGGGCCATCAGGATACGCAGTATTTT
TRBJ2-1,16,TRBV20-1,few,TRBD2,CSARESSGSFRNEQFF,TGCAGTGCTAGAGAGTCTAGCGGGAGCTTCAGGAATGAGCAGTTCTTC
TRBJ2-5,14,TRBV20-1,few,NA,CSASRGLIEETQYF,TGCAGTGCTAGCAGGGGACTAATCGAAGAGACCCAGTACTTC